Ten or more counts support the clone carrying this T cell receptor beta chain. The antigen remains undetermined. The source of the sample is a study of neurological immune-mediated disorders. Notes on the study in general: Because no CDR3 amino acid sequences were shared across subjects by expanded clones, private repertoires were suggested in all groups. Multiple sclerosis was found to have the least TCR clonal expansion, below healthy controls, and HTLV-1-associated myelopathy the most.

The cDNA was generated through 5'RACE incorporating 10-nucleotide random UMIs. TCRdb reprocessed the 5' RACE reads with MiXCR, giving one entry per CDR3 protein. The data hold about 58,000 distinct CDR3 sequences, with around 4% observed a single time. The CDR3 sequence is 14 residues long. Germline loops: CDR1 LNHNV, CDR2 YYDKDF (reference sequence). V gave up 0 bases and J gave up 5 bases, with 10 bases separating them. This clonotype was obtained from a man aged 30-40 years with multiple sclerosis. V gene TRBV15 combines with J gene TRBJ2-5; D possibly corresponds to TRBD1 (6 bases). Sequencing input: PBMCs. The CDR3 nucleotides are TGTGCCACCAGCAGAGACAGGGGCGAGGAGACCCAGTACTTC. It is translated as CATSRDRGEETQYF.